This T cell receptor (beta chain) originates from a study of T cell changes during pregnancy in multiple sclerosis (dated by TCRdb to the late 2010s). Describing the broader study: In women with multiple sclerosis, the researchers looked at how the T cell repertoire shifted as pregnancy progressed.

The method was the immunoSEQ multiplex PCR assay. TCRdb re-hosts the immuneACCESS table, in-frame sequences only. Its copies lack some clones; in the studies checked, an unresolved V gene accounts for under half of them, and the cause for the rest is not known. The table for this sample lists around 78,000 clones; around 93% of them were counted only once. The top ten hold under 3% of the sample. With regard to this clone: Its antigen has not been determined. No base quality information exists; no much larger clone differs at one position.

Unmatched junction bases come to 8, with V trimmed by 6 bases and J by 4 bases. From a lookup of the germline V gene, CDR1 and CDR2 are MNHEY and SVGAGI. Counted from cysteine to phenylalanine, this CDR3 has 14 amino acids. Kept here is only the CDR3 DNA, which spans 42 bases and is read in frame from base 1. The TCR comes from a female donor with multiple sclerosis, enrolled in a pregnancy study. The V and J segments used are TRBV6-5 and TRBJ1-2; TRBD1 fits 7 bases in the junction. This material consisted of peripheral blood, taken in the second trimester of pregnancy. The nucleotide sequence reads as follows: TGTGCCAGCAGAGGACAGGATACCTCCTATGGCTACACCTTC. This sequence encodes CASRGQDTSYGYTF.